These 32 T cell receptor beta chains originate from one sample sequenced in a study of patients and donors after allogeneic stem cell transplantation. One entry per CDR3 protein, called by TCRdb with MiXCR from the RT-PCR reads. Of about 960,000 distinct CDR3 sequences listed, roughly 18% are singletons. The specimen sequenced was blood, either unsorted or a sorted T cell fraction (not recorded which). These receptors originate from a human donor who was either an allogeneic HSCT recipient or a stem cell or donor lymphocyte infusion donor (not recorded which). It is not recorded whose cells these are; they may come from a transplant donor.

In this sample, this clonotype turned up a few times. The chain employs TRBV21-1 and TRBJ2-5; the table's D call, TRBD1, was not checked against the DNA. TRBV21-1 is a listed pseudogene. The CDR3 consists of 15 residues. The chain's CDR3 is CASSSLDRVGETQYF. DNA for the CDR3: TGTGCCAGCAGCAGCTTGGACAGGGTGGGAGAGACCCAGTACTTC.

This clonotype appeared many times. The genes are TRBV20-1 and TRBJ2-2; D not resolved. V gave up 4 bases and J gave up 2 bases, with 8 bases separating them. Germline CDR1 reads DFQATT; CDR2 reads SNEGSKA (reference sequence). The CDR3 is 13 amino acids. In DNA form, the CDR3 reads TGCAGTGCTAACTCAGTTAACACCGGGGAGCTGTTTTTT. It translates to CSANSVNTGELFF.

This clonotype was counted a few times. The chain employs TRBV20-1 and TRBJ1-4; no reliable D call. Germline V gene sequence: CDR1 DFQATT, CDR2 SNEGSKA (reference sequence). The ends were cut back, 1 base at V and 8 bases at J, with 11 bases in the middle. The CDR3 runs 13 residues. CDR3 nucleotides: TGCAGTGCTAGAGCCGGGAGAGGCGAAAAACTGTTTTTT. This codes for CSARAGRGEKLFF.

CDR3 sequence reads: CASGLPPGLAGDRVYEQYF. The CDR3 nucleotides read TGTGCTAGTGGTTTGCCCCCGGGACTAGCGGGAGATCGTGTGTACGAGCAGTACTTC. The chain uses TRBV12-5 and TRBJ2-7; 14 positions match TRBD2. CDR3 length: 19 residues. The trim removed 2 bases at V and 4 bases at J, leaving 13 bases unmatched. Per the germline V gene, CDR1 is LGHNT and CDR2 is FRNRAP.

Here the CDR3 DNA reads TGCAGTGCTAAATTCGGGGTCGAAGAGACCCAGTACTTC. This codes for CSAKFGVEETQYF. The V gene is TRBV20-1, the J gene TRBJ2-5; tentative D call: TRBD2 (5 bases). Germline V lookup: CDR1 DFQATT, CDR2 SNEGSKA (reference sequence). The CDR3 is made up of 13 amino acids. V was pared by 4 bases and J by 3 bases, with 12 bases between.

This clonotype was seen more than once but under ten times. V and J are TRBV9 and TRBJ2-1, with TRBD2 identical over 8 bases. The CDR3 has 14 amino acids. V lost 8 bases and J lost 3; bases outside the gene matches: 7. Germline V gives CDR1 SGDLS, CDR2 YYNGEE. CDR3 protein: CASERGLGYNEQFF. The DNA for the CDR3 is TGTGCCAGTGAGCGGGGACTAGGCTACAATGAGCAGTTCTTC.

The chain links TRBV30 to TRBJ1-6; 7 positions match TRBD1. The CDR3 extends over 15 amino acids. V lost 1 base, J lost 5 bases, and 5 bases stayed unmatched. Germline CDR1 and CDR2: GTSNPN and SVGIG (reference sequence). For the CDR3, the DNA is TGTGCCTGGAGTGCCGGGGGACAGAATAATTCACCCCTCCACTTT. Translation: CAWSAGGQNNSPLHF.

The chain recombines TRBV20-1 with TRBJ1-1; perhaps TRBD1 as D (5 bases). CDR3 length: 13 amino acids. Trimming removed 8 bases at V and 3 bases at J, with 16 bases between. The germline gives CDR1 DFQATT, CDR2 SNEGSKA (reference sequence). DNA for the CDR3: TGCAGTTCCTCCAAGGGGCGGCACACTGAAGCTTTCTTT. It specifies CSSSKGRHTEAFF.

This clonotype was seen at least ten times. The rearrangement uses TRBV29-1 and TRBJ1-1; no firm D call. CDR1 is SQVTM, CDR2 ANQGSEA, per germline. Between the trimmed V and J ends, which lost 1 base and 4 bases, there was a span of 7 bases. CDR3 size: 12 residues. Written as DNA, the CDR3 is TGCAGCGTTGAAGGGGTCGGCACTGAAGCTTTCTTT. Its translation: CSVEGVGTEAFF.

This clonotype was recorded a few times. The rearrangement joins TRBV20-1 to TRBJ1-3, with D perhaps matching TRBD1 (5 bases). Trimming removed 6 bases from V and 2 bases from J, with 8 bases in between. This CDR3 contains 12 residues. Germline assignment: CDR1 DFQATT and CDR2 SNEGSKA (reference sequence). The CDR3 reads CSAQGPGNTIYF. The DNA of the CDR3 is TGCAGTGCCCAGGGTCCTGGAAACACCATATATTTT.

This clonotype showed up just a few times. The chain couples TRBV6-1 to TRBJ1-2; perhaps TRBD1 as D (5 bases). V lost 7 bases to trimming and J lost 4 bases, with 16 bases between them. In germline, CDR1 is MNHNS, CDR2 SASEGT. The CDR3 loop spans 14 amino acids. The CDR3, as DNA: TGTGCCAGCATGGGGTACAGGCAGAGCTATGGCTACACCTTC. This gives the protein CASMGYRQSYGYTF.

This clonotype was seen a handful of times. The chain couples TRBV7-9 to TRBJ1-2, with D hard to call. The V gene's germline CDR1 is SEHNR and CDR2 FQNEAQ (reference sequence). The V and J ends lost 2 bases and 4 bases respectively, with 14 bases between them. CDR3 length: 15 residues. CDR3: CASSLKGSTLYGYTF. CDR3 DNA sequence: TGTGCCAGCAGCTTAAAAGGCTCGACACTCTATGGCTACACCTTC.

The chain joins TRBV2 to TRBJ1-1; 7 bases align to TRBD1. V gave up 3 bases and J gave up 4 bases; unmatched junction bases: 5. Germline V gene data show CDR1 as SNHLY and CDR2 as FYNNEI. The CDR3 extends over 14 amino acids. CDR3 bases: TGTGCCAGCAGTGATCAAACAGGGGCCACTGAAGCTTTCTTT. Translating gives CASSDQTGATEAFF.

The gene calls are TRBV20-1 and TRBJ2-1; 9 bases are shared with TRBD1. J was trimmed by 6 bases and V by 5 bases; bases with no gene match: 5. Per the germline V gene, CDR1 is DFQATT and CDR2 is SNEGSKA (reference sequence). The CDR3 is 13 residues long. Here the CDR3 DNA reads TGCAGTGCTGGGGACAGGGTGGTCAATGAGCAGTTCTTC. Residues: CSAGDRVVNEQFF.

Ten or more counts support this clonotype. V gene TRBV25-1 combines with J gene TRBJ1-1; D is unclear. This CDR3 has 12 residues. Trimming cost V 4 bases and J 5 bases, with 8 bases left between them. Germline CDR1 MGHDK, CDR2 SYGVNS. Here the CDR3 DNA reads TGTGCCAGCAGTGCTAGGGATACTGAAGCTTTCTTT. Translation gives CASSARDTEAFF.

The genes are TRBV7-9 and TRBJ2-1; perhaps TRBD1 as D (5 bases). With 5 bases removed from V and 0 bases from J, the gap between germline ends came to 11 bases. The CDR3 covers 15 residues. The V gene's germline CDR1 is SEHNR and CDR2 FQNEAQ (reference sequence). CDR3 amino acids: CASSHYRSSYNEQFF. The CDR3 bases are TGTGCCAGCAGCCACTACAGGAGCTCCTACAATGAGCAGTTCTTC.

The chain uses TRBV7-2 and TRBJ2-1, with 10 nucleotides matching TRBD2. Germline CDR1 and CDR2: SGHTA and FQGNSA. V lost 2 bases to trimming and J lost 7 bases; unmatched junction nucleotides: 5. The CDR3 is 15 residues long. CDR3 loop: CASSLLAGERNEQFF. In nucleotides, the CDR3 is TGTGCCAGCAGCTTACTAGCGGGGGAAAGAAATGAGCAGTTCTTC.

This chain uses TRBV2 with TRBJ2-7, with D possibly matching TRBD2 (6 bases). This CDR3 spans 15 amino acids. Trimming removed 2 bases at V and 7 bases at J, with 18 bases between. Per germline, CDR1 SNHLY and CDR2 FYNNEI. This chain's CDR3 is CASSEWDSGVGEQYF. As DNA, the CDR3 is TGTGCCAGCAGTGAATGGGACTCCGGTGTGGGGGAGCAGTACTTC.

The DNA of the CDR3 is TGTGCCAGCAGCCAAGGGGGGACTAGCGACCACTCCTACGAGCAGTACTTC. It yields the protein CASSQGGTSDHSYEQYF. This rearrangement joins TRBV14 to TRBJ2-7; TRBD2 matches 10 bases. The CDR3 consists of 17 residues. Germline V gives CDR1 SGHDN, CDR2 FVKESK. J gave up 0 bases and V 1 base, and 6 bases lay outside the gene matches. The full variable domain, its missing parts supplied by reference TRBV14 and TRBJ2-7, is EAGVTQFPSHSVIEKGQTVTLRCDPISGHDNLYWYRRVMGKEIKFLLHFVKESKQDESGMPNNRFLAERTGGTYSTLKVQPAELEDSGVYFCASSQGGTSDHSYEQYFGPGTRLTVT.

This clonotype was seen a handful of times. The V call is TRBV24-1, the J call TRBJ2-3; 9 bases line up with TRBD2. With V trimmed by 6 bases and J by 0 bases, 6 bases remained unmatched. This CDR3 spans 16 amino acids. Germline CDR1 KGHDR, CDR2 SFDVKD. CDR3 nucleotide sequence: TGTGCCACCAGTACGACTAGCGGCACTAGCACAGATACGCAGTATTTT. It encodes CATSTTSGTSTDTQYF.

The chain uses TRBV2 and TRBJ2-3, with TRBD1 as a possible D gene (6 bases). CDR1 is SNHLY, CDR2 FYNNEI, per germline. The CDR3 totals 14 residues. Trimming took off 9 bases at V and 2 bases at J, with 15 bases between the two ends. CDR3 coding DNA: TGTGCCAGTGGGACAACGCCGGCCACAGATACGCAGTATTTT. Translating it yields CASGTTPATDTQYF.

This clonotype showed up just a few times. V is TRBV20-1 and J is TRBJ2-7; 8 bases match TRBD1. The germline CDR1 and CDR2 sequences are DFQATT and SNEGSKA (reference sequence). There are 14 residues in the CDR3. The V and J ends lost 0 bases and 0 bases, in that order; junction bases with no gene match: 1. The DNA of the CDR3 is TGCAGTGCTAGAGAAGACAGGGGCTCCTACGAGCAGTACTTC. Translated, it gives CSAREDRGSYEQYF.

This chain uses TRBV29-1 with TRBJ2-5, with D possibly called TRBD1 or TRBD2 (5 bases each). CDR3 length: 13 residues. Germline V gene sequence: CDR1 SQVTM, CDR2 ANQGSEA. V was pared by 4 bases and J by 2 bases, with 11 bases between. This CDR3 reads CSVVRGNQETQYF. DNA for the CDR3: TGCAGCGTTGTCCGGGGCAATCAAGAGACCCAGTACTTC.

Ten or more counts support this clonotype. The chain links TRBV7-9 to TRBJ2-3; 9 bases agree with TRBD1. CDR3 length: 15 residues. CDR1 is SEHNR and CDR2 is FQNEAQ in the germline V gene (reference sequence). Trimming removed 4 bases from V and 6 bases from J; junction bases left unmatched: 8. The CDR3 DNA follows: TGTGCCAGCAGCTCTCTCGGGACAGGGATGGATACGCAGTATTTT. This gives the protein CASSSLGTGMDTQYF.

The chain joins TRBV5-5 to TRBJ1-1, with D possibly being TRBD1 (5 bases). The CDR3 length is 16 residues. V lost 3 bases, J lost 0 bases, and 15 bases lay in between. Germline CDR1 is SGHKS and CDR2 is YYEKEE (reference sequence). The chain's CDR3 is CASSSVHGDLNTEAFF. Here the CDR3 DNA reads TGTGCCAGCAGCTCAGTCCATGGGGACCTGAACACTGAAGCTTTCTTT.

The rearrangement uses TRBV2 and TRBJ2-3, with 8 bases matching TRBD2. Germline trimming cut 6 bases from V and 2 bases from J; bases unmatched to any gene: 7. This CDR3 is built from 15 residues. Germline V CDR1 and CDR2: SNHLY, FYNNEI. The CDR3 DNA sequence: TGTGCCAGCAGGCCCATGGGACTAGACACAGATACGCAGTATTTT. It translates to CASRPMGLDTDTQYF.

This clonotype was counted ten times or more. J is TRBJ2-5 and V is TRBV12-3 or TRBV12-4; 11 positions match TRBD2. Losses at the gene ends were 5 bases for V and 5 bases for J; bases not matched to a gene: 10. This CDR3 spans 16 amino acids. CDR3 nucleotides: TGTGCCAGCAGTCCGCCTAGCGGGGGGTTCGAGGAGACCCAGTACTTC. Its protein is CASSPPSGGFEETQYF.

This clonotype was observed many times. This chain links TRBV5-1 with TRBJ1-1; the D is unclear. Trimming cost V 0 bases and J 3 bases, with 12 bases left between them. The CDR3 has 15 amino acids. CDR1 and CDR2 from the germline V gene are SGHRS and YFSETQ. CDR3 nucleotide sequence: TGCGCCAGCAGCTTGGCCCTGCAAGATGACACTGAAGCTTTCTTT. The encoded protein is CASSLALQDDTEAFF.

The rearrangement links TRBV20-1 to TRBJ2-2; 8 nucleotides align to TRBD2. The V gene end was trimmed by 0 bases and the J gene end by 3 bases; junction bases not matched to a gene: 6. Germline assignment: CDR1 DFQATT and CDR2 SNEGSKA (reference sequence). The CDR3 sequence is 16 residues long. The CDR3 reads CSARDLRGGDTGELFF. The DNA for the CDR3 is TGCAGTGCTAGAGATCTTCGGGGGGGTGACACCGGGGAGCTGTTTTTT.

This clonotype was seen ten or more times. This chain links TRBV12-3 or TRBV12-4 with TRBJ2-3; tentatively, D is TRBD1 (6 bases). V lost 5 bases, J lost 4 bases, and 10 bases lay in between. This CDR3 is built from 13 residues. This chain's CDR3 is CASSTRGPDTQYF. CDR3 in DNA: TGTGCCAGCAGTACCAGGGGTCCAGATACGCAGTATTTT.

Ten or more counts support this clonotype. V gene TRBV12-3 or TRBV12-4 combines with J gene TRBJ2-7, with TRBD1 matching over 7 bases. Germline trimming cut 4 bases from V and 3 bases from J; bases unmatched to any gene: 9. The CDR3 has 15 amino acids. The DNA of the CDR3 is TGTGCCAGCAGTTCTAGACAGGGTTACAACTACGAGCAGTACTTC. Encoded protein: CASSSRQGYNYEQYF.

This chain's CDR3 is CATSDGALDTQYF. The CDR3 DNA is TGTGCCACCAGTGATGGAGCTCTAGATACGCAGTATTTT. This chain connects TRBV24-1 to TRBJ2-3; unclear D gene. The CDR3 spans 13 residues. Trimming took off 3 bases at V and 5 bases at J, with 8 bases between the two ends. Germline assignment: CDR1 KGHDR and CDR2 SFDVKD.